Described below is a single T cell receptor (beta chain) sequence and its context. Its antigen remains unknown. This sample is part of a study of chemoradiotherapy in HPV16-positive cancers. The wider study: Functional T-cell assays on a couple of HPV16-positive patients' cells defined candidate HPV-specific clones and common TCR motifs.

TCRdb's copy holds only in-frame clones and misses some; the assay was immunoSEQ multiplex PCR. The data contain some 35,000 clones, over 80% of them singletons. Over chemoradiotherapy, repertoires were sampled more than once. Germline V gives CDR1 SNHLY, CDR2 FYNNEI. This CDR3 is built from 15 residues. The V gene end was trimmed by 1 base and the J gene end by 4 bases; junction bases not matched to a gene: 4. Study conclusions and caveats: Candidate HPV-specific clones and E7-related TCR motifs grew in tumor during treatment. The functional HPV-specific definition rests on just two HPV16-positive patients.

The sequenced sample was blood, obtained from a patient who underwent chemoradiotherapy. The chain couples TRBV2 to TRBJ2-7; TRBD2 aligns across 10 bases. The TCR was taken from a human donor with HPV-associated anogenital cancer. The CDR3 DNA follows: TGTGCCAGCAGTGAAGGGGCTAGCGGGGGTTACGAGCAGTACTTC. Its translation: CASSEGASGGYEQYF. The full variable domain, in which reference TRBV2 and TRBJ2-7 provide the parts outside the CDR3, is EPEVTQTPSHQVTQMGQEVILRCVPISNHLYFYWYRQILGQKVEFLVSFYNNEISEKSEIFDDQFSVERPDGSNFTLKIRSTKLEDSAMYFCASSEGASGGYEQYFGPGTRLTVT.